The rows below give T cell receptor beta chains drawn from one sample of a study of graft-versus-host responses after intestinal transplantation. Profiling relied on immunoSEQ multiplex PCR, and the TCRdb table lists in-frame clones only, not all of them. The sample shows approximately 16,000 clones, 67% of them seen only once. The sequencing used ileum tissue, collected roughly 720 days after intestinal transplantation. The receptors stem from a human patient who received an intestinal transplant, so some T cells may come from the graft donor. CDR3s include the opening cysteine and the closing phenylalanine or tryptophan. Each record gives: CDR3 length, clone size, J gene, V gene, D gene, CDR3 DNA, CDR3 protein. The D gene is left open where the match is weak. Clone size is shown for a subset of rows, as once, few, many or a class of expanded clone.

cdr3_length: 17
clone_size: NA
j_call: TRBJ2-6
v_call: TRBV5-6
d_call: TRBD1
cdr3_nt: TGTGCCAGCAGCTTTCCGGGACAGGTAACTGGGGCCAACGTCCTGACTTTC
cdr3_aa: CASSFPGQVTGANVLTF

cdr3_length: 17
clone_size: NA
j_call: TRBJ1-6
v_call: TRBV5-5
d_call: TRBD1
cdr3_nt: TGTGCCAGCAGCTTGAGCCAGGGGACAGGGATGGGTTCACCCCTCCACTTT
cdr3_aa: CASSLSQGTGMGSPLHF

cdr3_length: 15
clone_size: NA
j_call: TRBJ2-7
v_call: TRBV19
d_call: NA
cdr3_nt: TGTGCCAGTAGTATAGGCGACGGGGGGCGATACGAGCAGTACTTC
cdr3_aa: CASSIGDGGRYEQYF

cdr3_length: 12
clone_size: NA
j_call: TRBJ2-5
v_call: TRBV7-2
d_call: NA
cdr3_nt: TGTGCCAGCAGCTTCGGCCAAGAGACCCAGTACTTC
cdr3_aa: CASSFGQETQYF

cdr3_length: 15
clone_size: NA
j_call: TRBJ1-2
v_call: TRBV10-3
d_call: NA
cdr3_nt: TGTGCCATCAGCCTCCTCAGGATCCTGAACTATGGCTACACCTTC
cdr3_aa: CAISLLRILNYGYTF

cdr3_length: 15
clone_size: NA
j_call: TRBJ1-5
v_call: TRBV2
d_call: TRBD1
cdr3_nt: TGTGCCAGCAGTGTTCGGACAGGGCCAAATCAGCCCCAGCATTTT
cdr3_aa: CASSVRTGPNQPQHF

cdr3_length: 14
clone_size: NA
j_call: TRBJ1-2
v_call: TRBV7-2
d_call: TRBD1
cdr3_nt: TGTGCCAGCAGCTTTGACAGGGCAGACTATGGCTACACCTTC
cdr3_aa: CASSFDRADYGYTF

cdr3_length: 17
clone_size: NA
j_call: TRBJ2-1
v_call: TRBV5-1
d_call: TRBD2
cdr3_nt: TGCGCCAGCAGCTACGCACCACTAGCGGGGGGAGCCAATGAGCAGTTCTTC
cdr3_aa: CASSYAPLAGGANEQFF

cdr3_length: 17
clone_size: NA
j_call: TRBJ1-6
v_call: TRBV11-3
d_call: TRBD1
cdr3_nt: TGTGCCAGCAGCTTAGGACAGGGAAGCTCCTATAATTCACCCCTCCACTTT
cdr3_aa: CASSLGQGSSYNSPLHF

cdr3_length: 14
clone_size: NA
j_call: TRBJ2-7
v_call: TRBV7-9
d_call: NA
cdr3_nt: TGTGCCAGCATCAGGGCGGGGAACTCCTACGAGCAGTACTTC
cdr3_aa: CASIRAGNSYEQYF

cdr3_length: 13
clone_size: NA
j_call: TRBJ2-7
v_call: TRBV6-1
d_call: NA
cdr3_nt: TGTGCCAGCAGGGAAACAGGCGGCTACGAGCAGTACTTC
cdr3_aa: CASRETGGYEQYF

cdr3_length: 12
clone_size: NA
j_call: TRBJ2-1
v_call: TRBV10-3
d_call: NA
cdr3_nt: TGTGCCACCAGACAGAGCTACAATGAGCAGTTCTTC
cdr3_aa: CATRQSYNEQFF

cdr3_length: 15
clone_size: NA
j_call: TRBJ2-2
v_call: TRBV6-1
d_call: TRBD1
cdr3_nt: TGTGCCAGCAGTGAGGGGACAGGGGGCACCGGGGAGCTGTTTTTT
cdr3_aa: CASSEGTGGTGELFF

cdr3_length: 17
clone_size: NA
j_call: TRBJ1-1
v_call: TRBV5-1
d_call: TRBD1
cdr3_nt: TGCGCCAGCAGCTTGGAACCGGGACAGGGTGGGAACACTGAAGCTTTCTTT
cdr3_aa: CASSLEPGQGGNTEAFF

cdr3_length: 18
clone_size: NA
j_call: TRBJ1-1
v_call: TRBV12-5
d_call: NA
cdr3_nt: TGTGCTAGTGGTTTGGTAAAGGACTTCCAAGGGGGGAACACTGAAGCTTTCTTT
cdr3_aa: CASGLVKDFQGGNTEAFF

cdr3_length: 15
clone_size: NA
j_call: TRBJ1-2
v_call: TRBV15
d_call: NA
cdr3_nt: TGTGCCACCAGCAGAATTAACGGGGGGGCTGGTGGCTACACCTTC
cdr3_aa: CATSRINGGAGGYTF

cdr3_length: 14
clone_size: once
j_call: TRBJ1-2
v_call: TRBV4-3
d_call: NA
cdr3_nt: TGCGCCAGCAGCCAGGCCTCAGGGGCCGGGGGCTACACCTTC
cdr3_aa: CASSQASGAGGYTF

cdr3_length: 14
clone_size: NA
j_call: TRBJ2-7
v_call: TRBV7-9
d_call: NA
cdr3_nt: TGTGCCAGCAGCCCCCAGGGGGGCCCCTACGAGCAGTACTTC
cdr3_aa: CASSPQGGPYEQYF

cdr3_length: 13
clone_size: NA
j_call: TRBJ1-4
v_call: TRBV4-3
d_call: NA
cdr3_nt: TGCGCCAGCAGCCAGGCCGCTGCTCGGGGAAAGTTTTTT
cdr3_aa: CASSQAAARGKFF

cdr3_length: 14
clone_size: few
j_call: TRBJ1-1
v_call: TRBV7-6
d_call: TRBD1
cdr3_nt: TGTGCCAGCAGCTGGGGACAGGGTAACACTGAAGCTTTCTTT
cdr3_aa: CASSWGQGNTEAFF

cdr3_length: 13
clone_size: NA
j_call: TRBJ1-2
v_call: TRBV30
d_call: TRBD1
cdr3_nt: TGTGCCTGGAGTCACCAGGGGGCCTATGGCTACACCTTC
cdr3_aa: CAWSHQGAYGYTF

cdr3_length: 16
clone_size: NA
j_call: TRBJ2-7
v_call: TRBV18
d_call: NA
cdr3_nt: TGTGCCAGCTCACCAAGACAAGGGGAACCACCTTACGAGCAGTACTTC
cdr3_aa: CASSPRQGEPPYEQYF

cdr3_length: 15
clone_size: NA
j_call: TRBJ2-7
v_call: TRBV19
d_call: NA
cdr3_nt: TGTGCCAGTAGTATAAGCGGGTACCCCTCCTACGAGCAGTACTTC
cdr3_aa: CASSISGYPSYEQYF

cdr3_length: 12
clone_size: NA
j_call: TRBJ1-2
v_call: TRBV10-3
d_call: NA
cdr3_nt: TGTGCCATCAGTGGCGGAGGCTATGGCTACACCTTC
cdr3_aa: CAISGGGYGYTF

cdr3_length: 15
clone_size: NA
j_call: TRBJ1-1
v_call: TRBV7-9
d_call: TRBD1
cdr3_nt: TGTGCCAGCAGCTTAGGGACAGGGTCCTCCTCTGAAGCTTTCTTT
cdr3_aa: CASSLGTGSSSEAFF

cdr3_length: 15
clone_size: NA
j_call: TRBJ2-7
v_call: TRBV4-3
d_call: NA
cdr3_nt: TGCGCCAGCAGCCCAGAGGAGGGGGCCTCCTACGAGCAGTACTTC
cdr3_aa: CASSPEEGASYEQYF

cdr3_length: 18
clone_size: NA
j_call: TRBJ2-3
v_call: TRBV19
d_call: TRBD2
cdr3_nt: TGTGCCAGTAGTTTAGGGACTAGCGGGGGGGCAGTGACAGATACGCAGTATTTT
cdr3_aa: CASSLGTSGGAVTDTQYF

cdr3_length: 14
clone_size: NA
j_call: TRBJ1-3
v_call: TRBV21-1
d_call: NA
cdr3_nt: TGTGCCAGCAGCAAAGGGGGCGCTGGAAACACCATATATTTT
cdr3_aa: CASSKGGAGNTIYF

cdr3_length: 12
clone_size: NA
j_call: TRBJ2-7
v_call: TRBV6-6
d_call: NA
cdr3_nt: TGTGCCAGCAGTTCAACTGCCTACGAGCAGTACTTC
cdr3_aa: CASSSTAYEQYF

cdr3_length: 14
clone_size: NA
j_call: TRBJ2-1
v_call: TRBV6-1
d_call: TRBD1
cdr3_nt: TGTGCCAGCGAGACAGGGCACCTCTACAATGAGCAGTTCTTC
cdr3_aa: CASETGHLYNEQFF

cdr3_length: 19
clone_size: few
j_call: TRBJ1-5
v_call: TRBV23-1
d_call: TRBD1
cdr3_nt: TGCGCCAGCAGGTTCCGGGACAGGGGGCATCTGAGGGGCAATCAGCCCCAGCATTTT
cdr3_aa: CASRFRDRGHLRGNQPQHF

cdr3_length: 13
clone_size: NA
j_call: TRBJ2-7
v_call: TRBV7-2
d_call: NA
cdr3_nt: TGTGCCAGCAGCTCTTCTCCGGGGTGGGAGCAGTACTTC
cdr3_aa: CASSSSPGWEQYF

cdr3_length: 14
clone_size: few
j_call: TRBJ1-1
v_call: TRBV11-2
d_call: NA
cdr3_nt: TGTGCCAGCAGCTTATCAGGGCAGGGCACTGAAGCTTTCTTT
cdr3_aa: CASSLSGQGTEAFF

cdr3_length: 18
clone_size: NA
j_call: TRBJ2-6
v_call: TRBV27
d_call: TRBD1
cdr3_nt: TGTGCCAGCAGTGTTACCGGGACAGGGAGGTCCGGGGCCAACGTCCTGACTTTC
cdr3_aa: CASSVTGTGRSGANVLTF